Following are 20 T cell receptor beta chains from one sample sequenced in a study of neurological immune-mediated disorders. TCRdb independently ran MiXCR on the 5' RACE reads; one entry per CDR3 protein. The sample comprises about 44,000 distinct CDR3 sequences, about 22% of which are singletons, and around 4.7% rests with the top ten. Time point noted: technical triplicate 3. Specimen: PBMCs. Receptors were obtained from a man aged 60 to 69 with HTLV-1-associated myelopathy (HAM/TSP).

The chain recombines TRBV20-1 with TRBJ2-3; D might be TRBD1 (5 bases). This CDR3 has 15 amino acids. Germline loops: CDR1 DFQATT, CDR2 SNEGSKA (reference sequence). The V end lost 5 bases, the J end lost 6 bases, and 21 bases lay between the germline ends. CDR3 DNA: TGCAGTGCTTATGATGGCATGGGGCGAACGGATACGCAGTATTTT. It encodes CSAYDGMGRTDTQYF.

This clonotype came up many times. The chain uses TRBV4-2 and TRBJ2-2; D gene ambiguous. Germline lookup yields CDR1 LGHNA and CDR2 YNFKEQ. This CDR3 comprises 15 residues. The V gene lost 0 bases and the J gene lost 1 base, with 6 bases spanning the gap. CDR3 sequence: CASSQEPMNTGELFF. The CDR3 DNA sequence: TGTGCCAGCAGCCAAGAACCGATGAACACCGGGGAGCTGTTTTTT.

This clonotype occurred many times. J is TRBJ2-5 and V is TRBV20-1; TRBD2 matches 12 bases. CDR3 length: 16 residues. CDR1 DFQATT and CDR2 SNEGSKA come from the germline V gene (reference sequence). V lost 1 base and J lost 4; bases outside the gene matches: 7. CDR3 region: CSARVSTSGRRETQYF. The CDR3 DNA reads TGCAGTGCTAGAGTCTCGACTAGCGGGAGACGAGAGACCCAGTACTTC.

There are many counts of this clonotype. This sequence joins TRBV2 and TRBJ2-1; 10 bases fit TRBD2. V trimming: 1 base; J trimming: 6 bases; junction bases outside the gene matches: 3. CDR1 is SNHLY, CDR2 FYNNEI, per germline. CDR3 size: 15 residues. CDR3 residues: CASSEEAGGRNEQFF. As DNA, the CDR3 is TGTGCCAGCAGTGAAGAAGCGGGAGGGCGCAATGAGCAGTTCTTC.

This clonotype was seen repeatedly, ten times or more. This rearrangement joins TRBV5-5 to TRBJ1-1; D is unresolved. Germline CDR1 SGHKS, CDR2 YYEKEE (reference sequence). V was clipped by 0 bases and J by 1 base, with 4 bases between them. This CDR3 comprises 13 residues. This chain's CDR3 is CASSLDQNTEAFF. The DNA for the CDR3 is TGTGCCAGCAGCTTGGATCAGAACACTGAAGCTTTCTTT.

This clonotype has at least ten counts. V gene TRBV9 combines with J gene TRBJ2-5, with D perhaps matching TRBD1 (5 bases). The CDR3 covers 14 residues. V was pared by 0 bases and J by 4 bases, with 10 bases between. The germline gives CDR1 SGDLS, CDR2 YYNGEE. Here the CDR3 DNA reads TGTGCCAGCAGCGTAGACCAAAGGGGAGAGACCCAGTACTTC. Translated, it gives CASSVDQRGETQYF. The full variable domain, with the rest looked up from reference TRBV9 and TRBJ2-5, is DSGVTQTPKHLITATGQRVTLRCSPRSGDLSVYWYQQSLDQGLQFLIQYYNGEERAKGNILERFSAQQFPDLHSELNLSSLELGDSALYFCASSVDQRGETQYFGPGTRLLVL.

This clonotype was observed many times. The J gene is TRBJ1-1, the V gene TRBV29-1; the D gene is possibly TRBD1 (5 bases). Deletions cut 4 bases from V and 5 bases from J, with 14 bases between. CDR1 and CDR2 from the germline V gene are SQVTM and ANQGSEA. The CDR3 has 13 amino acids. The CDR3 DNA is TGCAGCGTTGGTTGGGGGAGTGAGACTGAAGCTTTCTTT. It translates to CSVGWGSETEAFF.

This clonotype was counted between two and nine times. This chain links TRBV20-1 with TRBJ2-5; 10 nucleotides match TRBD1. This CDR3 region has 16 residues. Germline V gene data show CDR1 as DFQATT and CDR2 as SNEGSKA (reference sequence). V was pared by 1 base and J by 1 base, with 6 bases of the junction left unmatched. The CDR3 DNA reads TGCAGTGCTAGAGGGCCGACAGGGGGCCGCCAAGAGACCCAGTACTTC. Amino acids: CSARGPTGGRQETQYF.

This clonotype was found many times. CDR3 sequence (DNA): TGTGCCATCAGTGAGCCAGCGGGAGGAGTAGCAGATACGCAGTATTTT. It codes for CAISEPAGGVADTQYF. The gene calls are TRBV10-3 and TRBJ2-3, with TRBD2 identical over 9 bases. V shed 2 bases, J shed 4 bases, and the junction held 7 bases outside the gene matches. The CDR3 has 16 amino acids. CDR1 is ENHRY and CDR2 is SYGVKD in the germline V gene.

V usage is TRBV19 and J usage is TRBJ1-5; 7 nucleotides agree with TRBD1. The CDR3 covers 17 residues. The germline CDR1 and CDR2 sequences are LNHDA and SQIVND (reference sequence). Unmatched junction bases numbered 15, after V lost 6 bases and J lost 4 bases. The CDR3 sequence is CASSPQGVGISNQPQHF. In DNA form, the CDR3 reads TGTGCCAGTAGCCCTCAGGGGGTAGGGATCTCTAATCAGCCCCAGCATTTT.

This clonotype has at least ten counts. The chain is built from TRBV4-1 and TRBJ1-5; D ambiguous. This CDR3 spans 15 amino acids. The germline V and J ends were trimmed by 0 bases and 9 bases, with 15 bases remaining between them. Per germline, CDR1 MGHRA and CDR2 YSYEKL. CDR3 nucleotides: TGCGCCAGCAGCCAAGAACGGAGTTCCTCATTGCCCCAGCATTTT. As protein: CASSQERSSSLPQHF.

The V gene is TRBV30, the J gene TRBJ2-1; 7 nucleotides agree with TRBD2. The V segment lost 0 bases and the J segment 3 bases; nucleotides outside the gene matches: 5. The CDR3 sequence is 15 residues long. Germline V gene sequence: CDR1 GTSNPN, CDR2 SVGIG (reference sequence). The CDR3 DNA follows: TGTGCCTGGAGTGTGGGCGGGAGTGACTACAATGAGCAGTTCTTC. It specifies CAWSVGGSDYNEQFF.

This clonotype showed up many times. The chain is built from TRBV5-1 and TRBJ1-1; 9 bases map to TRBD1. The ends lost 5 bases at V and 7 bases at J; junction bases unmatched: 12. This CDR3 spans 15 amino acids. Germline V gene sequence: CDR1 SGHRS, CDR2 YFSETQ. CDR3 nucleotide sequence: TGCGCCAGCAGTCCGGGGGGACAGGGCTCTCTTGAAGCTTTCTTT. Protein sequence: CASSPGGQGSLEAFF.

This clonotype has ten or more counts. The V call is TRBV28, the J call TRBJ2-1; TRBD2 matches at 10 bases. V shed 6 bases, J shed 2 bases, and the junction held 7 bases outside the gene matches. Germline CDR1 is MDHEN and CDR2 is SYDVKM. There are 16 residues in the CDR3. This CDR3 reads CASSLEGLAAYNEQFF. The CDR3, as DNA: TGTGCCAGCAGCCTAGAAGGACTAGCGGCCTACAATGAGCAGTTCTTC.

This clonotype occurred once. The chain carries TRBV18 and TRBJ2-4; D gene uncertain. Trimming cost V 6 bases and J 0 bases, with 12 bases left between them. The germline gives CDR1 KGHSH, CDR2 LQKENI. This CDR3 spans 15 amino acids. The CDR3 nucleotides are TGTGCCAGCTCCACGTCCTTCCTAGCCAAAAACATTCAGTACTTC. Translation: CASSTSFLAKNIQYF.

As concerns this clonotype: Mismatch with germline at one junction end may stem from a read error. The chain carries TRBV7-2 and TRBJ1-2; D is possibly TRBD1 (6 bases). Germline V gene sequence: CDR1 SGHTA, CDR2 FQGNSA. The CDR3 totals 14 residues. This CDR3 is CASSLAPKTGWNIF. The CDR3 bases are TGTGCCAGCAGCTTAGCCCCCAAGACAGGTTGGAACATCTTC.

For this clonotype: The CDR3 carries no conserved terminal phenylalanine or tryptophan, so it likely arises from a read error. It is unclear where the CDR3 begins or ends on the DNA, so no DNA is shown, and the CDR3 is as TCRdb lists it. This sequence joins TRBV20-1 and TRBJ1-1; TRBD1 was called by the table and not checked on the DNA. Germline CDR1 and CDR2: DFQATT and SNEGSKA (reference sequence). The CDR3 spans 14 amino acids, including both terminal residues. The CDR3: CSANGVGGNTKAVL.

The chain is built from TRBV7-2 and TRBJ2-5; 10 nucleotides align to TRBD2. Trimming took 4 bases from V and 5 from J; bases not matched to a gene: 4. Germline V gene lookup returns CDR1 SGHTA and CDR2 FQGNSA. The CDR3 covers 14 residues. The CDR3 DNA follows: TGTGCCAGCAGCTCACAAGCGGGAGGGGAGACCCAGTACTTC. It yields the protein CASSSQAGGETQYF.

This clonotype was seen many times. The chain links TRBV7-2 to TRBJ1-4, with TRBD1 identical over 10 bases. The CDR3 extends over 15 amino acids. V trimming: 5 bases; J trimming: 10 bases; junction bases outside the gene matches: 10. Germline loops: CDR1 SGHTA, CDR2 FQGNSA. This CDR3 reads CASSPRDRGSGKLFF. The CDR3 DNA is TGTGCCAGCAGCCCCCGGGACAGGGGATCAGGAAAACTGTTTTTT.

This clonotype was found many times. This chain joins TRBV4-2 and TRBJ2-1, with a tentative D call TRBD1 (5 bases). Per germline, CDR1 LGHNA and CDR2 YNFKEQ. V was clipped by 0 bases and J by 6 bases, with 24 bases between them. The CDR3 length is 19 residues. In DNA form, the CDR3 reads TGTGCCAGCAGCCAAGACAGAAGGCAGGGAAGAGGTGGACGCAATGAGCAGTTCTTC. The encoded protein is CASSQDRRQGRGGRNEQFF.